This record concerns one T cell receptor beta chain sequence. This clonotype was picked up a small number of times. Its antigen is not yet known. No clone much larger than this one lies a single base away; base qualities are absent. The treatment or condition label on this specimen signifies: in vitro stimulation with specific CMV peptide epitopes to enrich CMV-specific T cells. These reads were obtained on an Illumina HiSeq 1500. In TCRdb, the public reads were trimmed at Q25 with fastp and aligned with MiXCR, with productive beta chains retained. Each CDR3 protein gets just one entry, which takes the most common genes and DNA from the rows behind it. The sample includes about 830,000 distinct CDR3 sequences, with over 25% observed a single time. In total, the top ten clones hold around 12% of the sample. This specimen comes from a study of T cell repertoires in cytomegalovirus infection (dated 2019 in TCRdb). Describing the broader study: Alongside well-studied HLA-B-restricted epitopes, the peptide stimulations were aimed at recently identified HLA-C-restricted CMV epitopes, whose presentation resists viral immunomodulation. Because public TCR beta signatures pointed to carriage of CMV infection together with the matching HLA type, the HLA type of each donor mattered for the analysis. Results the study describes overall, beyond this receptor: In both this cohort and an independent cohort of several hundred donors, the cumulative frequency of public TCR beta family members distinguished carriers of CMV infection plus the relevant HLA type. The ex vivo response was dominated by HLA-C-restricted CMV-specific TCR beta clonotypes, which also provided the single most frequent clonotype in two of eight donors.

The germline V gene gives CDR1 as SGHRS and CDR2 as YFSETQ. The CDR3, from cysteine to phenylalanine, totals 14 residues. Of all the DNA, just the CDR3 is kept, 42 bases in frame from base 1. Germline trimming: 2 bases from V, 2 bases from J; junction bases outside gene matches: 4. The sample in question was cultured CD8+ T cells from PBMCs, obtained from culture after CMV antigen stimulation. Recombination linked TRBV5-1 to TRBJ2-7; 7 central bases correspond to TRBD2. The source is a human donor in good health (CMV status not recorded). Some clones in this sample may be carry-over from other donors' samples. CDR3 protein: CASSFQRGTYEQYF. The base sequence is TGCGCCAGCAGCTTCCAGCGGGGAACCTACGAGCAGTACTTC.